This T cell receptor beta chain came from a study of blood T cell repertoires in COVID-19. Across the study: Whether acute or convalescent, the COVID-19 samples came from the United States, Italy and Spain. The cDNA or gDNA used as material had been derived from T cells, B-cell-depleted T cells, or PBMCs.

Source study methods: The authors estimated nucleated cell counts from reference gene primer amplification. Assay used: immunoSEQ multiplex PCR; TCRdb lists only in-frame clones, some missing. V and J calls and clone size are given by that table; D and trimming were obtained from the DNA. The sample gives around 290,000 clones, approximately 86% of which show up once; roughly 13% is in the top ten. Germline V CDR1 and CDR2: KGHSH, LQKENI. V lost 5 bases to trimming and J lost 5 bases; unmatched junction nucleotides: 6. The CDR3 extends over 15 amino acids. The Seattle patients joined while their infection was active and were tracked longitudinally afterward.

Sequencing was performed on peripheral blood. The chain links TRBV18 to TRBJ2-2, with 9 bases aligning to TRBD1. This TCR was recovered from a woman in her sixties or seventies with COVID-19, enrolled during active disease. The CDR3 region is CASSSGTGPTGELFF. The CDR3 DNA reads TGTGCCAGCTCATCCGGGACAGGGCCGACCGGGGAGCTGTTTTTT.